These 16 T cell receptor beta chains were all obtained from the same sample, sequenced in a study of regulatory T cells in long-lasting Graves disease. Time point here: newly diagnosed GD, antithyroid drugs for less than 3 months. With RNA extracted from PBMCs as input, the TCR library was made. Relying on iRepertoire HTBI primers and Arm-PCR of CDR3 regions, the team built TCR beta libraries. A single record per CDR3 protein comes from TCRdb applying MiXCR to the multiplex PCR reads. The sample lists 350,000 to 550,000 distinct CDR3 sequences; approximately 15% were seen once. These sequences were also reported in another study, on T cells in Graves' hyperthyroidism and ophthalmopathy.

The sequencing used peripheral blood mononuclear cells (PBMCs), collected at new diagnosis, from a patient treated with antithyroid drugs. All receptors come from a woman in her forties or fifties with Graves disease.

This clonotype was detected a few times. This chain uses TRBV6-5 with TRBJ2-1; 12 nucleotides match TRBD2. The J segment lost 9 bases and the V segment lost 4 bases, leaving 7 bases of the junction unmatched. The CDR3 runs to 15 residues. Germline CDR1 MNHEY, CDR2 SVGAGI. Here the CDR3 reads CASSSGLAGTGEQFF. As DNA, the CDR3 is TGTGCCAGCAGTTCAGGACTAGCGGGGACAGGTGAGCAGTTCTTC.

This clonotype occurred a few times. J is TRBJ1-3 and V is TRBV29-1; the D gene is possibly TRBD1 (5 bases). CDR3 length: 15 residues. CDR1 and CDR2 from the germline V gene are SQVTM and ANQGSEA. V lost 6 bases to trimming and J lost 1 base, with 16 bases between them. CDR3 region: CSVVGLATSGNTIYF. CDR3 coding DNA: TGCAGCGTGGTGGGGCTTGCAACTTCTGGAAACACCATATATTTT.

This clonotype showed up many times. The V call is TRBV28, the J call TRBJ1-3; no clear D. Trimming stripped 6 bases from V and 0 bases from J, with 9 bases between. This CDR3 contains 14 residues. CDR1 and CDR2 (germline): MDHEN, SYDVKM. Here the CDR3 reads CASSLRISGNTIYF. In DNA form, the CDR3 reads TGTGCCAGCAGCCTCAGGATCTCTGGAAACACCATATATTTT.

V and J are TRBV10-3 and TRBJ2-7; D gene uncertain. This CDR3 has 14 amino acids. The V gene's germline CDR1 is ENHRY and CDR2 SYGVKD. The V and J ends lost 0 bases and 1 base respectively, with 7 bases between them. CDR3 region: CAISESVVSYEQYF. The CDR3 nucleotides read TGTGCCATCAGTGAGTCGGTCGTTTCCTACGAGCAGTACTTC.

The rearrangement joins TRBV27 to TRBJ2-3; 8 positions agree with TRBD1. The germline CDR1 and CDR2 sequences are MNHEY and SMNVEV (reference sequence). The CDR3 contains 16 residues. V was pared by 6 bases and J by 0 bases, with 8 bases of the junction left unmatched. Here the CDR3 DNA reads TGTGCCAGCAGAGACTTCCAGGGGGCTAGCACAGATACGCAGTATTTT. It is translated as CASRDFQGASTDTQYF.

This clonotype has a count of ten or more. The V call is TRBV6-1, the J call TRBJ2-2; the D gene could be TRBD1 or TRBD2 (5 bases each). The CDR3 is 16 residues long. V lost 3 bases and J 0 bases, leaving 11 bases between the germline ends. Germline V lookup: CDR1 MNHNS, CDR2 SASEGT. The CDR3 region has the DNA TGTGCCAGCAGTGAGGTGGTGGGGGCGAACACCGGGGAGCTGTTTTTT. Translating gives CASSEVVGANTGELFF.

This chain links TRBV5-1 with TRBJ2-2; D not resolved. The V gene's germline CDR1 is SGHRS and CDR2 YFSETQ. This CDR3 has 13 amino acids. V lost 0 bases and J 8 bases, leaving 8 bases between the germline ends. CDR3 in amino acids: CASSLESVGELFF. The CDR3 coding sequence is TGCGCCAGCAGCTTGGAGAGCGTAGGGGAGCTGTTTTTT.

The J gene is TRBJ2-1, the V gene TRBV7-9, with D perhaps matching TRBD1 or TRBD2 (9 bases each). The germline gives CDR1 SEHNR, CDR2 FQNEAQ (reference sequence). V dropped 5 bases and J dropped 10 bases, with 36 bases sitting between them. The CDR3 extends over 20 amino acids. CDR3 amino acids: CASSPMGQGLAGALVGEQFF. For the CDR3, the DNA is TGTGCCAGCAGCCCGATGGGACAGGGATTAGCGGGAGCCCTGGTCGGAGAGCAGTTCTTC.

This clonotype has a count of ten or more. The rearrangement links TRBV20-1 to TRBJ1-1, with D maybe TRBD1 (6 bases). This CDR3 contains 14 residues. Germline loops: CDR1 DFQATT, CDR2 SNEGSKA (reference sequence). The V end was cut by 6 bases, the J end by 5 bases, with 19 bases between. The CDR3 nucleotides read TGCAGTGCCACAGGGATGGGGGGCAGGACTGAAGCTTTCTTT. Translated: CSATGMGGRTEAFF.

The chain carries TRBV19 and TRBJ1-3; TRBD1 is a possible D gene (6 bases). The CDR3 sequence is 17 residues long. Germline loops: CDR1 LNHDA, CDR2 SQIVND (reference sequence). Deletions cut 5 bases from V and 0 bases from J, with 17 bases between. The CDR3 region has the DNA TGTGCCAGTAGTCTACAGGGACTCGCCAGCTCTGGAAACACCATATATTTT. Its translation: CASSLQGLASSGNTIYF.

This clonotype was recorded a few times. The CDR3 nucleotides are TGTGCCAGCAGTATGACACAAAATAGCAATCAGCCCCAGCATTTT. Protein sequence: CASSMTQNSNQPQHF. The chain joins TRBV6-2 or TRBV6-3 to TRBJ1-5, with no clear D. The CDR3 extends over 15 amino acids. Germline CDR1 is MNHEY and CDR2 is SVGEGT. Trimming took 5 bases from V and 0 from J, leaving 11 bases between them.

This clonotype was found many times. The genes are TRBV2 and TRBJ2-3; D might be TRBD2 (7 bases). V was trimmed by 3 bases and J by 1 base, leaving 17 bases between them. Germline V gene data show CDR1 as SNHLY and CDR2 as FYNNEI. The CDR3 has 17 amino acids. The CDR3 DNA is TGTGCCAGCAGTGAGTCGGGGGGCCACAGTGGCACAGATACGCAGTATTTT. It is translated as CASSESGGHSGTDTQYF.

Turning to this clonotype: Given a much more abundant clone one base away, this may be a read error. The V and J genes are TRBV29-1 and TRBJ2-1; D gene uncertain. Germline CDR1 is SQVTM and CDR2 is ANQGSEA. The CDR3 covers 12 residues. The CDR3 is CGVALTGNEQFF. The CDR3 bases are TGCGGCGTCGCCTTGACTGGAAATGAGCAGTTCTTC.

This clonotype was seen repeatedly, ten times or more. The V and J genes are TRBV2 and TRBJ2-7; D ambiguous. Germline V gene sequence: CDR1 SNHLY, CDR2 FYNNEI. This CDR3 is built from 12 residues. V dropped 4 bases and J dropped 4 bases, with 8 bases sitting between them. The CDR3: CASSAMTYEQYF. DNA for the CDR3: TGTGCCAGCAGTGCGATGACTTACGAGCAGTACTTC.

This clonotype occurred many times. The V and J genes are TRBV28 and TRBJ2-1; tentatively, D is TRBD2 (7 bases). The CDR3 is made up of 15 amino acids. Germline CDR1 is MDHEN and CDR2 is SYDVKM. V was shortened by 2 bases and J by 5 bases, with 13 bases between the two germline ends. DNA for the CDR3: TGTGCCAGCAGTTTAGCAGGGGAGGGAAACAATGAGCAGTTCTTC. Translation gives CASSLAGEGNNEQFF.

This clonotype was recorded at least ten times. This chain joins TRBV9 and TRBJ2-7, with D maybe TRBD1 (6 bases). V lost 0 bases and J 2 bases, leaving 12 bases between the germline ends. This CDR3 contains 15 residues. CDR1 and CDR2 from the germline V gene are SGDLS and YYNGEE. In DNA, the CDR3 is TGTGCCAGCAGCGTAGGGACAGCGAAACCCTACGAGCAGTACTTC. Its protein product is CASSVGTAKPYEQYF.